These T cell receptor beta chains were read from a single sample in a study of blood T cell repertoires in COVID-19. Only in-frame clones appear in the TCRdb table, and some are missing; sequencing was by immunoSEQ multiplex PCR. This sample has nearly 45,000 clones; 84% occur once, and the top ten carry over 40%. Material for sequencing was peripheral blood. The receptors here all came from a human donor in a cohort sampled during active COVID-19. The CDR3 runs from the conserved cysteine through the conserved F or W. The D gene is left open where the match is weak. Expanded clones get a size class; other rows say once, few or many, or leave the size out.

TRBJ2-3 TRBV5-1 - - TGCGCCAGCAGCGAATCGGGCACAGATACGCAGTATTTT CASSESGTDTQYF
TRBJ2-3 TRBV6-5 - TRBD1 TGTGCCAGCAGTTGGGGGGACAGGGGTCTCACAGATACGCAGTATTTT CASSWGDRGLTDTQYF
TRBJ2-1 TRBV9 - TRBD2 TGTGCCAGCAGCGTAGGGAACGGGGGGGCTGTGAATGAGCAGTTCTTC CASSVGNGGAVNEQFF
TRBJ1-2 TRBV5-1 - TRBD1 TGCGCCAGCAGCCAAACAGGGGTAGATGGCTACACCTTC CASSQTGVDGYTF
TRBJ1-2 TRBV11-2 - - TGTGCCAGCAGCTTGTTTTCCCCCCATGGACAGACTTATGGCTACACCTTC CASSLFSPHGQTYGYTF
TRBJ2-5 TRBV7-8 - - TGTGCCAGCAGCTTTGGCAGGGGAGGGTTCCAAGAGACCCAGTACTTC CASSFGRGGFQETQYF
TRBJ2-5 TRBV3-1/TRBV3-2 - TRBD1 TGTGCCAGCAGCCAAAGTGTGACAGGGCGCGAGACCCAGTACTTC CASSQSVTGRETQYF
TRBJ1-1 TRBV11-2 - TRBD1 TGTGCCAGCAACAGACAGGGACGAATTAACACTGAAGCTTTCTTT CASNRQGRINTEAFF
TRBJ1-5 TRBV28 - TRBD1 TGTGCCAGCCAGACAGGGGGCCTTAGCAATCAGCCCCAGCATTTT CASQTGGLSNQPQHF
TRBJ2-1 TRBV10-1 - - TGCGCCAGCAGGACCTGGAGGCAATCATACAATGAGCAGTTCTTC CASRTWRQSYNEQFF
TRBJ1-2 TRBV30 - - TGTGCCTGGGACCGGGGTCTAGGGTTTGATGGCTACACCTTC CAWDRGLGFDGYTF
TRBJ1-4 TRBV9 - - TGTGCCAGCAGCGTAGTTCCTAACGGGGAAAAACTGTTTTTT CASSVVPNGEKLFF
TRBJ2-7 TRBV10-2 once - TGCGCCAGCAGTGCGCAGGACAAAAATAGGGAGCAGTACTTC CASSAQDKNREQYF
TRBJ1-5 TRBV27 - TRBD1 TGTGCCAGCAGTTTATGGGCGGGACAGGGGAGAGTTCAGCCCCAGCATTTT CASSLWAGQGRVQPQHF
TRBJ2-1 TRBV3-1/TRBV3-2 - TRBD2 TGTGCCAGCAGCCAAGGGGTAGGTCGGGGGGGGTACAATGAGCAGTTCTTC CASSQGVGRGGYNEQFF
TRBJ1-5 TRBV19 - TRBD1 TGTGCCAGTAGTATGGGGACAGGGCACAATCAGCCCCAGCATTTT CASSMGTGHNQPQHF
TRBJ2-5 TRBV6-5 - - TGTGCCAGCAGTTACTCGGAGCTAATTACCCAAGAGACCCAGTACTTC CASSYSELITQETQYF
TRBJ1-2 TRBV5-4 - - TGTGCCAGCAGCTTTGGGATGGGGGCGCAAAGCTATGGCTACACCTTC CASSFGMGAQSYGYTF
TRBJ2-6 TRBV6-2/TRBV6-3 - - TGTGCCAGCAGTCGAGATAACTCTGGGGCCAACGTCCTGACTTTC CASSRDNSGANVLTF
TRBJ1-2 TRBV9 - - TGTGCCAGCAGCCTCGGTCGGGGTGGCTATGGCTACACCTTC CASSLGRGGYGYTF
TRBJ1-5 TRBV28 - - TGTGCCAGCAGTGGGGGGTTTAGCAATCAGCCCCAGCATTTT CASSGGFSNQPQHF
TRBJ1-2 TRBV28 - - TGTGCCAGCAGCCGACAGCAGGGCAGCGCGCTGGGGGGCTACACCTTC CASSRQQGSALGGYTF
TRBJ1-1 TRBV7-8 - - TGTGCCAGCAGCTCGGGACAGAACACTGAAGCTTTCTTT CASSSGQNTEAFF
TRBJ2-5 TRBV18 - - TGTGCCAGCTCACCACCGTCCGGGACTTTGGAAGAGACCCAGTACTTC CASSPPSGTLEETQYF
TRBJ1-3 TRBV30 - TRBD1 TGTGCCTGGATAAGGGGGCCTGGAAACACCATATATTTT CAWIRGPGNTIYF
TRBJ2-7 TRBV2 - - TGTGCCAGCAGACGGGAATCTCCTCCCTACGAGCAGTACTTC CASRRESPPYEQYF